This TCR beta chain was identified during a study of cytomegalovirus exposure and HLA in healthy donors. Study-level information: Earlier findings included more than 95 million unique TCR beta sequences obtained from about 170 million T cells. Study-wide points: Accurate HLA-A and HLA-B prediction from TCR beta sequences was reported for most subjects. Within an earlier analysis, most TCR beta V segments proved productive either about 87% or about 30% of the time.

Germline values: CDR1 SGHAT, CDR2 FQNNGV. V was trimmed by 5 bases and J by 4 bases, leaving 20 bases between them. CDR3 length: 17 residues. The PCR used 60 Vbeta and 13 Jbeta primers. Some clones are missing from TCRdb's copy, which holds only in-frame ones; the method was immunoSEQ multiplex PCR. The sample consists of 150,000 or so clones, roughly 65% of them appearing once. Despite likely unrecorded immune exposures, the donors were nominally healthy at the time of sampling. Note on this clone: Its antigen is undetermined.

The source material was PBMCs. The rearrangement joins TRBV11-2 to TRBJ2-2; weak D call: TRBD1 (5 bases). The receptor comes from a man younger than 35 in good health and CMV-seropositive. CDR3 in DNA: TGTGCCAGCAGCCCCCCCGGCAGGGCAGGAGTCACCGGGGAGCTGTTTTTT. Its protein product is CASSPPGRAGVTGELFF. Full variable domain (missing parts from reference TRBV11-2 and TRBJ2-2): EAGVAQSPRYKIIEKRQSVAFWCNPISGHATLYWYQQILGQGPKLLIQFQNNGVVDDSQLPKDRFSAERLKGVDSTLKIQPAKLEDSAVYLCASSPPGRAGVTGELFFGEGSRLTVL.